The clone carrying this TCR beta chain was detected ten times or more. The antigen is not known. This specimen belongs to a study of identical twins. The CDR3 has 18 amino acids. The V end was cut by 0 bases, the J end by 3 bases, with 15 bases between. Germline V gives CDR1 LNHNV, CDR2 YYDKDF (reference sequence). Study results and caveats: Conclusions leaned on cross-sectional statistical analysis and did not track the same donors over time. Monozygotic twins shared more out-of-frame TCR alpha than recombination models predicted.

TCRdb re-derived calls from the 5' RACE reads in MiXCR, one entry per CDR3 protein. The repertoire holds roughly 240,000 distinct CDR3 sequences, with approximately 6.8% as singletons. The sample was also linked to a second study, of yellow fever vaccine responses in identical twins. That investigation notes: The authors reported partly convergent, partly personalized vaccine responses in identical twins.

What was sequenced was CD8+ T cells sorted from blood. This TCR came from a woman aged 18-29 years in good health. The gene calls are TRBV15 and TRBJ1-6; D is unclear. The DNA for the CDR3 is TGTGCCACCAGCAGAGATATGGGGAGCGAATTCTATAATTCACCCCTCCACTTT. Amino acid sequence: CATSRDMGSEFYNSPLHF.